This is a list of T cell receptor beta chains from one sample in a study of CD8 T cells in Susac syndrome. TCRdb passed the immunoSEQ multiplex PCR reads through MiXCR, listing each CDR3 protein once. The sample has 210,000 or so distinct CDR3 sequences, more than 85% seen once. The sequencing sample was made of CD8+ T cells from PBMCs. Receptors originate from a human donor with multiple sclerosis. The CDR3 runs from the conserved cysteine through the conserved F or W. Fields, in order: clone size, V gene, D gene, CDR3 length, J gene, CDR3 protein, CDR3 DNA. D genes are given only for firm matches. The size of a clone is reported for some rows only, either as once, few or many, or as a class for expanded clones.

>.|TRBV5-1|TRBD2|14|TRBJ2-3
CASSLLAGKDTQYF
TGCGCCAGCAGCTTGCTAGCGGGGAAGGATACGCAGTATTTT
>.|TRBV18|TRBD1|15|TRBJ2-7
CASSPTGQETYEQYF
TGTGCCAGCTCACCCACGGGACAGGAGACGTACGAGCAGTACTTC
>.|TRBV5-8|.|12|TRBJ1-5
CASSPTPLAQHF
TGTGCCAGCAGCCCGACCCCCTTGGCCCAGCATTTT
>.|TRBV13|TRBD2|17|TRBJ2-1
CASSLSAAGGPMNEQFF
TGTGCCAGCAGCTTAAGCGCAGCGGGAGGGCCTATGAATGAGCAGTTCTTC
>.|TRBV9|TRBD2|15|TRBJ2-1
CASSVDSAGAGEQFF
TGTGCCAGCAGCGTAGACTCGGCGGGAGCGGGTGAGCAGTTCTTC
>.|TRBV7-9|.|15|TRBJ2-3
CASSSHSGTPDTQYF
TGTGCCAGCAGCTCTCACTCGGGTACCCCAGATACGCAGTATTTT
>.|TRBV12-3/TRBV12-4|.|13|TRBJ1-2
CASSPGTIVGYTF
TGTGCCAGCAGCCCCGGGACAATTGTCGGCTACACCTTC
>once|TRBV6-5|.|13|TRBJ1-4
CASSRPGHEKLFF
TGTGCCAGCAGTCGCCCAGGACATGAAAAACTGTTTTTT
>few|TRBV4-3|.|15|TRBJ2-1
CASSQDSSSYNEQFF
TGCGCCAGCAGCCAGGATTCAAGTTCATACAATGAGCAGTTCTTC
>.|TRBV20-1|.|11|TRBJ1-2
CSARGGGARTF
TGCAGTGCTAGAGGGGGCGGCGCCCGCACCTTC
>.|TRBV4-3|.|16|TRBJ2-7
CASSQDHSQRDYEQYF
TGCGCCAGCAGCCAAGACCACTCCCAGCGAGACTACGAGCAGTACTTC
>.|TRBV5-4|.|13|TRBJ1-2
CASSWWGGYGYTF
TGTGCCAGCAGCTGGTGGGGTGGCTATGGCTACACCTTC
>.|TRBV2|TRBD2|15|TRBJ2-7
CASSDPSGGTFEQYF
TGTGCCAGCAGTGACCCTAGCGGGGGGACATTTGAGCAGTACTTC
>.|TRBV20-1|.|13|TRBJ2-7
CSARGGLLGEQYF
TGCAGTGCTAGAGGGGGACTGTTGGGTGAGCAGTACTTC
>.|TRBV29-1|.|10|TRBJ1-1
CSVDETEAFF
TGCAGCGTTGATGAGACCGAAGCTTTCTTT
>.|TRBV25-1|.|13|TRBJ1-2
CASSVGRGYGYTF
TGTGCCAGCAGTGTGGGCCGTGGGTATGGCTACACCTTC
>.|TRBV9|.|16|TRBJ2-7
CASSGVSSGYRYEQYF
TGTGCCAGCAGCGGCGTGTCCAGTGGTTACCGCTACGAGCAGTACTTC
>.|TRBV5-4|.|14|TRBJ2-7
CASGTKGGPYEQYF
TGTGCCAGCGGGACTAAGGGGGGCCCCTACGAGCAGTACTTC
>.|TRBV9|TRBD2|15|TRBJ2-1
CASSVGTSASNEQFF
TGTGCCAGCAGCGTAGGAACTAGCGCCAGCAATGAGCAGTTCTTC
>.|TRBV7-9|.|16|TRBJ1-2
CASSLLGVGYEEGYTF
TGTGCCAGCAGCTTACTAGGGGTCGGTTACGAAGAGGGCTACACCTTC
>.|TRBV12-3/TRBV12-4|TRBD2|14|TRBJ2-3
CASSQAGGRDTQYF
TGTGCCAGCAGTCAGGCGGGGGGGCGTGATACGCAGTATTTT
>.|TRBV6-6|.|14|TRBJ2-7
CASSQGLVSYEQYF
TGTGCCAGCAGTCAGGGTCTAGTATCCTACGAGCAGTACTTC
>.|TRBV6-1|.|13|TRBJ2-7
CASSDTKSDEQYF
TGTGCCAGCAGTGACACGAAAAGTGACGAGCAGTACTTC
>.|TRBV18|.|13|TRBJ1-5
CASSPGWNQPQHF
TGTGCCAGCTCACCTGGTTGGAATCAGCCCCAGCATTTT
>.|TRBV7-2|.|15|TRBJ2-7
CASSFSRDAAYEQYF
TGTGCCAGCAGCTTTTCGCGGGACGCCGCCTACGAGCAGTACTTC
>.|TRBV5-4|TRBD2|19|TRBJ2-1
CASSLGSSGRARPYNEQFF
TGTGCCAGCAGCTTGGGGTCTAGCGGGAGGGCCCGTCCCTACAATGAGCAGTTCTTC
>.|TRBV7-8|.|16|TRBJ1-6
CASSLHEGFLNSPLHF
TGTGCCAGCAGCTTACATGAGGGCTTCTTGAATTCACCCCTCCACTTT
>.|TRBV7-6|.|15|TRBJ1-3
CASSLSHGPGNTIYF
TGTGCCAGCAGCTTATCGCATGGACCTGGAAACACCATATATTTT
>.|TRBV12-3/TRBV12-4|TRBD1|14|TRBJ1-2
CASSLLGTGIGYTF
TGTGCCAGCAGTCTCCTCGGGACAGGGATAGGCTACACCTTC
>.|TRBV19|.|13|TRBJ1-1
CASSVSTGTEAFF
TGTGCCAGTTCGGTCTCTACGGGCACTGAAGCTTTCTTT
>.|TRBV12-5|TRBD2|15|TRBJ2-5
CASGLAGGRSETQYF
TGTGCTAGTGGTTTAGCGGGAGGTAGGAGTGAGACCCAGTACTTC
>.|TRBV13|TRBD2|18|TRBJ2-5
CASSSLLSSGASGETQYF
TGTGCCAGCAGCTCCCTCTTGTCTAGCGGAGCCTCAGGAGAGACCCAGTACTTC
>few|TRBV3-1|TRBD2|15|TRBJ2-7
CASSLRGGLSYEQYF
TGTGCCAGCAGCCTACGCGGGGGTCTCTCCTACGAGCAGTACTTC
>.|TRBV15|.|18|TRBJ2-1
CATSRDPRRAGRFNEQFF
TGTGCCACCAGCAGAGATCCGAGGAGGGCCGGGCGATTTAATGAGCAGTTCTTC
>.|TRBV23-1|.|18|TRBJ1-2
CASSQSEGLRRRPYGYTF
TGCGCCAGCAGTCAATCGGAGGGTTTGAGACGGCGCCCTTATGGCTACACCTTC
>.|TRBV20-1|TRBD1|13|TRBJ1-6
CSAKDRGNSPLHF
TGCAGTGCTAAGGACAGGGGTAATTCACCCCTCCACTTT
>.|TRBV7-9|TRBD2|16|TRBJ2-2
CASRQGLAGETGELFF
TGTGCCAGCAGGCAGGGACTAGCGGGCGAGACCGGGGAGCTGTTTTTT
>.|TRBV7-9|TRBD1|14|TRBJ1-1
CASSLEGQGGEAFF
TGTGCCAGCAGCTTAGAGGGGCAGGGGGGGGAAGCTTTCTTT
>.|TRBV2|.|14|TRBJ1-3
CASTGGGTGNTIYF
TGTGCCTCAACGGGGGGGGGAACTGGAAACACCATATATTTT
>.|TRBV7-9|.|13|TRBJ2-5
CASTPMGEETQYF
TGTGCCAGCACCCCAATGGGGGAAGAGACCCAGTACTTC
>.|TRBV4-1|TRBD2|16|TRBJ2-7
CASSLGGGTSSDEQYF
TGCGCCAGCAGCCTTGGGGGGGGAACTTCTTCTGACGAGCAGTACTTC
>.|TRBV9|.|13|TRBJ1-2
CASSVGGDYGYTF
TGTGCCAGCAGCGTAGGCGGGGACTATGGCTACACCTTC
>.|TRBV20-1|TRBD1|16|TRBJ2-1
CSARGTGTGNYNEQFF
TGCAGTGCTAGGGGAACCGGGACAGGGAACTACAATGAGCAGTTCTTC
>.|TRBV6-1|TRBD2|18|TRBJ2-5
CASSPLVRGTSGQETQYF
TGTGCCAGCAGTCCCTTAGTCCGCGGGACTAGCGGCCAAGAGACCCAGTACTTC
>.|TRBV7-9|.|16|TRBJ2-5
CASSFFPRQVEETQYF
TGTGCCAGCAGCTTTTTTCCCAGGCAGGTCGAAGAGACCCAGTACTTC
>once|TRBV20-1|.|14|TRBJ2-1
CSALAARSYNEQFF
TGCAGTGCTTTGGCGGCCCGCTCCTACAATGAGCAGTTCTTC
>once|TRBV9|TRBD1|14|TRBJ2-7
CASSVGQGPHEQYF
TGTGCCAGCAGCGTAGGACAGGGTCCCCACGAGCAGTACTTC
>.|TRBV12-3/TRBV12-4|.|15|TRBJ1-2
CASSPSGWGSGGYTF
TGTGCCAGCAGCCCGAGTGGTTGGGGGTCCGGTGGCTACACCTTC
>.|TRBV20-1|.|12|TRBJ2-7
CSAIGLTYEQYF
TGCAGTGCTATCGGCCTAACCTACGAGCAGTACTTC
>.|TRBV24-1|TRBD1|16|TRBJ2-4
CATSEGGSGTKNIQYF
TGTGCCACCAGTGAAGGGGGCTCTGGGACCAAAAACATTCAGTACTTC
>.|TRBV12-3/TRBV12-4|.|14|TRBJ2-5
CASSLYVSRETQYF
TGTGCCAGCAGTTTATATGTCTCGAGGGAGACCCAGTACTTC
>.|TRBV15|.|14|TRBJ1-1
CASAQGLTNTEAFF
TGTGCCTCCGCCCAGGGCCTTACGAACACTGAAGCTTTCTTT
>.|TRBV6-1|.|16|TRBJ2-3
CASSPDRPGETDTQYF
TGTGCCAGCAGTCCGGATCGTCCGGGGGAAACAGATACGCAGTATTTT
>.|TRBV2|.|14|TRBJ1-5
CATTGTNSNQPQHF
TGTGCCACCACCGGGACAAATAGCAATCAGCCCCAGCATTTT